These 11 T cell receptor beta chains were sequenced from one sample in a study of T cell responses to AZD1222 COVID-19 vaccine. Sequencing was performed with immunoSEQ multiplex PCR; in TCRdb, only in-frame clones are kept and a portion is missing. The table records 100,000 to 150,000 clones, more than 80% of them present only once. The material sequenced was peripheral blood, taken on day 0 of AZD1222 vaccination. All receptors derive from an adult in good health.

This clone appeared a single time. J is TRBJ2-1 and V is TRBV7-2, with D possibly TRBD2 on 6 matching bases. The V end was cut by 4 bases, the J end by 8 bases, with 18 bases between. Germline assignment: CDR1 SGHTA and CDR2 FQGNSA. The CDR3 length is 15 residues. CDR3 region: CASSSPGLLADEQFF. The CDR3 bases are TGTGCCAGCAGCTCCCCGGGACTCCTCGCCGATGAGCAGTTCTTC.

The chain couples TRBV9 to TRBJ1-2; weak D call: TRBD1 (5 bases). The CDR3 has 14 residues. The V and J ends lost 0 bases and 4 bases respectively, with 10 bases between them. Looked up from germline, CDR1 is SGDLS and CDR2 is YYNGEE. The CDR3 reads CASSVGSGRYGYTF. The CDR3 DNA is TGTGCCAGCAGCGTAGGTTCAGGGCGCTATGGCTACACCTTC.

The chain uses TRBV3-1 (or the pseudogene TRBV3-2) and TRBJ1-5; no clear D. CDR1 and CDR2 from the germline V gene are LGHDT and YNNKEL (reference sequence). The CDR3 has 13 residues. With 1 base removed from V and 5 bases from J, the gap between germline ends came to 6 bases. The CDR3 loop reads CASSQGSDQPQHF. The CDR3 nucleotides read TGTGCCAGCAGCCAAGGTTCGGATCAGCCCCAGCATTTT.

V usage is TRBV13 and J usage is TRBJ2-2; no reliable D call. CDR1 PRHDT and CDR2 FYEKMQ come from the germline V gene (reference sequence). This CDR3 contains 13 residues. Between the trimmed V and J ends, which lost 5 bases and 5 bases, there was a span of 9 bases. The chain's CDR3 is CASSPRRTGELFF. CDR3 nucleotides: TGTGCCAGCAGCCCTAGACGGACCGGGGAGCTGTTTTTT.

This clone was detected only once. The J gene is TRBJ2-6, the V gene TRBV2, with no clear D. With 7 bases removed from V and 2 bases from J, the gap between germline ends came to 9 bases. Per the germline V gene, CDR1 is SNHLY and CDR2 is FYNNEI. This CDR3 is built from 14 residues. For the CDR3, the DNA is TGTGCCAGCACACCGCTGACTGGGGCCAACGTCCTGACTTTC. Its translation: CASTPLTGANVLTF.

This chain joins TRBV5-1 and TRBJ1-5; no definite D call. CDR3 size: 15 residues. V gave up 2 bases and J gave up 3 bases, with 12 bases separating them. Germline values: CDR1 SGHRS, CDR2 YFSETQ. CDR3 DNA sequence: TGCGCCAGCAGCTTAGACGGGGAACCCAATCAGCCCCAGCATTTT. Residues: CASSLDGEPNQPQHF. Complete variable domain (other parts from reference TRBV5-1 and TRBJ1-5): KAGVTQTPRYLIKTRGQQVTLSCSPISGHRSVSWYQQTPGQGLQFLFEYFSETQRNKGNFPGRFSGRQFSNSRSEMNVSTLELGDSALYLCASSLDGEPNQPQHFGDGTRLSIL.

This chain connects TRBV24-1 to TRBJ2-3, with 8 bases that match TRBD1. The V segment lost 5 bases and the J segment 7 bases; nucleotides outside the gene matches: 7. Per germline, CDR1 KGHDR and CDR2 SFDVKD. The CDR3 spans 14 residues. The CDR3, as DNA: TGTGCCACCAGTGCTGGGGGGACAGGTCATACGCAGTATTTT. As protein: CATSAGGTGHTQYF.

The genes are TRBV7-9 and TRBJ2-5; TRBD2 aligns across 8 bases. CDR1 is SEHNR and CDR2 is FQNEAQ in the germline V gene (reference sequence). CDR3 length: 15 amino acids. Losses at the gene ends were 1 base for V and 2 bases for J; bases not matched to a gene: 3. The chain's CDR3 is CASSLGERGQETQYF. The CDR3 DNA reads as TGTGCCAGCAGCTTAGGGGAGCGGGGGCAAGAGACCCAGTACTTC.

The V gene is TRBV12-3 or TRBV12-4, the J gene TRBJ2-5; D is ambiguous. V gave up 4 bases and J gave up 1 base, with 1 base separating them. This CDR3 spans 11 amino acids. The CDR3 loop reads CASSSQETQYF. The CDR3 coding sequence is TGTGCCAGCAGTTCCCAAGAGACCCAGTACTTC.

J is TRBJ1-6 and V is TRBV2; D gene uncertain. CDR3 length: 12 amino acids. The ends were cut back, 10 bases at V and 7 bases at J, with 11 bases in the middle. Germline V gene sequence: CDR1 SNHLY, CDR2 FYNNEI. Here the CDR3 DNA reads TGTGCCACCCATAGGGTAAATTCACCCCTCCACTTT. Residues: CATHRVNSPLHF.

The chain combines TRBV30 with TRBJ2-7; D not certain. Germline CDR1 is GTSNPN and CDR2 is SVGIG (reference sequence). V was trimmed by 2 bases and J by 0 bases, leaving 14 bases between them. CDR3 length: 15 amino acids. The CDR3 sequence: CAWSSVGRNSYEQYF. CDR3 in DNA: TGTGCCTGGAGTTCGGTCGGGCGAAACTCCTACGAGCAGTACTTC. Full variable domain (rest looked up from reference TRBV30 and TRBJ2-7): SQTIHQWPATLVQPVGSPLSLECTVEGTSNPNLYWYRQAAGRGLQLLFYSVGIGQISSEVPQNLSASRPQDRQFILSSKKLLLSDSGFYLCAWSSVGRNSYEQYFGPGTRLTVT.